One sample yielded the 21 T cell receptor beta chains listed below, sequenced in a study of blood T cells in healthy people across ages. Through a sample-barcoded 5' primer and a J-beta primer mix, a second PCR was run for roughly 6 to 12 cycles. TCRdb recomputed calls from the 5' RACE reads with MiXCR, one row per CDR3 protein. The sample has 1.5 million to 2 million distinct CDR3 sequences; about 30% are singletons. Sequenced: blood. These receptors were obtained from a woman aged 30 to 39 in good health.

This clonotype was counted between two and nine times. The V and J genes are TRBV10-3 and TRBJ2-7; 7 nucleotides agree with TRBD1. Germline CDR1 reads ENHRY; CDR2 reads SYGVKD. CDR3 length: 11 residues. Trimming at V came to 6 bases and at J to 6 bases, leaving 2 bases not matched to a gene. The CDR3 is CAIRTGFEQYF. The DNA of the CDR3 is TGTGCCATCAGGACAGGGTTCGAGCAGTACTTC.

This clonotype appeared a few times. V usage is TRBV7-2 and J usage is TRBJ2-3, with TRBD2 matching 10 bases. The CDR3 runs to 18 residues. Germline V gene sequence: CDR1 SGHTA, CDR2 FQGNSA. J gave up 1 base and V 1 base, and 8 bases lay outside the gene matches. The chain's CDR3 is CASSLVSLAGRGTDTQYF. In DNA, the CDR3 is TGTGCCAGCAGCTTAGTCTCACTAGCGGGGCGGGGCACAGATACGCAGTATTTT.

The table lists this clonotype with many counts. The chain uses TRBV29-1 and TRBJ2-1; D is ambiguous. Trimming cost V 8 bases and J 6 bases, with 14 bases left between them. The CDR3 has 12 amino acids. CDR1 SQVTM and CDR2 ANQGSEA come from the germline V gene. CDR3 coding DNA: TGCAGCTTTCAACGGCAGGCCAATGAGCAGTTCTTC. Protein product: CSFQRQANEQFF.

The sample holds a few counts of this clonotype. The rearrangement links TRBV7-2 to TRBJ2-1; a weak D match, TRBD2 (5 bases). The V end lost 3 bases, the J end lost 2 bases, and 17 bases lay between the germline ends. The length of the CDR3 is 17 residues. Looked up from germline, CDR1 is SGHTA and CDR2 is FQGNSA. The CDR3 nucleotides read TGTGCCAGCAGCTTGGGAGCCGGGAAAAGGACCTACAATGAGCAGTTCTTC. Protein: CASSLGAGKRTYNEQFF.

This clonotype was detected a few times. V gene TRBV12-3 or TRBV12-4 combines with J gene TRBJ2-5; D is unresolved. Trimming left V 3 bases short and J 1 base short, with 9 bases between. This CDR3 has 14 residues. The DNA for the CDR3 is TGTGCCAGCAGTTTCGGGCCCTCCCAAGAGACCCAGTACTTC. It codes for CASSFGPSQETQYF.

This clonotype was counted many times. The gene calls are TRBV3-1 and TRBJ2-1; 10 bases line up with TRBD1. V shed 3 bases, J shed 2 bases, and the junction held 4 bases outside the gene matches. Looked up from germline, CDR1 is LGHDT and CDR2 is YNNKEL (reference sequence). The CDR3 has 16 amino acids. This CDR3 reads CASSHSGTGAYNEQFF. CDR3 sequence (DNA): TGTGCCAGCAGCCACTCCGGGACAGGGGCCTACAATGAGCAGTTCTTC.

This clonotype was detected a few times. The chain carries TRBV24-1 and TRBJ2-3; a weak D match, TRBD2 (5 bases). The germline V gene has CDR1 KGHDR and CDR2 SFDVKD. V lost 2 bases and J lost 0, with 11 bases in between. The CDR3 totals 16 residues. The CDR3 spells CATSDSWGASTDTQYF. CDR3 DNA: TGTGCCACCAGTGATTCATGGGGAGCTAGCACAGATACGCAGTATTTT.

This sequence joins TRBV5-6 and TRBJ2-3; maybe TRBD2 (6 bases). The CDR3 runs to 16 residues. The germline CDR1 and CDR2 sequences are SGHDT and YYEEEE. V was cut by 4 bases and J by 0 bases, with 15 bases left in between. The CDR3 DNA is TGTGCCAGCAGCATCACCGCAGGGACTAGCACAGATACGCAGTATTTT. Amino acid sequence: CASSITAGTSTDTQYF.

The gene calls are TRBV9 and TRBJ2-3; tentative D call: TRBD2 (6 bases). The CDR3 runs to 15 residues. The V end lost 0 bases, the J end lost 2 bases, and 10 bases lay between the germline ends. Germline loops: CDR1 SGDLS, CDR2 YYNGEE. CDR3 DNA sequence: TGTGCCAGCAGCGTAGACCGGGGGACCACAGATACGCAGTATTTT. It specifies CASSVDRGTTDTQYF.

The DNA of the CDR3 is TGTGCCATCAGTGAGTCAGGGAGGGGGGGCGGAAACGAGCAGTACTTC. The encoded protein is CAISESGRGGGNEQYF. The chain employs TRBV10-3 and TRBJ2-7, with a possible D match to TRBD2 (7 bases). Germline CDR1 ENHRY, CDR2 SYGVKD. The CDR3 is 16 residues long. The ends were cut back, 0 bases at V and 5 bases at J, with 17 bases in the middle.

The chain joins TRBV12-3 or TRBV12-4 to TRBJ1-2; TRBD1 matches at 11 bases. The CDR3 consists of 15 residues. With V trimmed by 7 bases and J by 0 bases, 4 bases remained unmatched. CDR3 residues: CASTEGQGANYGYTF. DNA of the CDR3: TGTGCCAGCACCGAGGGACAGGGGGCTAACTATGGCTACACCTTC.

This clonotype was seen a few times. V is TRBV10-3 and J is TRBJ2-1, with D hard to call. The CDR3 extends over 17 amino acids. From germline, CDR1 is ENHRY and CDR2 SYGVKD. The V gene lost 3 bases and the J gene lost 5 bases, with 20 bases spanning the gap. In DNA form, the CDR3 reads TGTGCCATCAGTGATGAGTTGTCCCCTCCCAATAACAATGAGCAGTTCTTC. Translation: CAISDELSPPNNNEQFF.

V and J are TRBV25-1 and TRBJ1-1, with D perhaps TRBD1 (5 bases). The CDR3 runs to 14 residues. Germline CDR1 reads MGHDK; CDR2 reads SYGVNS. The V end lost 1 base, the J end lost 5 bases, and 11 bases lay between the germline ends. This CDR3 reads CASSESGGRTEAFF. Written as DNA, the CDR3 is TGTGCCAGCAGTGAATCGGGGGGTAGGACTGAAGCTTTCTTT.

As concerns this clonotype: The germline gene is not matched at one end of the junction; a read error may be the cause. The chain is built from TRBV12-5 and TRBJ2-2; 7 bases are shared with TRBD2. Per the germline V gene, CDR1 is LGHNT and CDR2 is FRNRAP. The length of the CDR3 is 16 residues. CDR3 sequence: CASGYLAEANTGELFF. In nucleotides, the CDR3 is TGTGCTAGTGGTTACCTAGCGGAGGCGAATACCGGGGAGCTGTTTTTT. Full variable domain (remainder filled in from reference TRBV12-5 and TRBJ2-2): DARVTQTPRHKVTEMGQEVTMRCQPILGHNTVFWYRQTMMQGLELLAYFRNRAPLDDSGMPKDRFSAEMPDATLATLKIQPSEPRDSAVYFCASGYLAEANTGELFFGEGSRLTVL.

DNA of the CDR3: TGTGCCAGCAGCGTGAACGCCCGGGAGGCAGAGACCCAGTACTTC. As protein: CASSVNAREAETQYF. This chain links TRBV7-6 with TRBJ2-5; TRBD2 matches at 7 bases. After removal of 5 bases from V and 4 bases from J, the junction contained 10 bases not matched to a gene. Germline loops: CDR1 SGHVS, CDR2 FNYEAQ. The CDR3 loop spans 15 amino acids.

The chain combines TRBV12-3 or TRBV12-4 with TRBJ1-2; no clear D. This CDR3 region has 15 residues. V lost 5 bases and J lost 3, with 16 bases in between. Written as DNA, the CDR3 is TGTGCCAGCAGTGCTAAGATAGAGTTAGACTATGGCTACACCTTC. This sequence encodes CASSAKIELDYGYTF.

The chain uses TRBV28 and TRBJ2-7, with a tentative D call TRBD1 (6 bases). The CDR3 contains 14 residues. The V gene lost 10 bases and the J gene lost 0 bases, with 16 bases spanning the gap. Germline CDR1 MDHEN, CDR2 SYDVKM. CDR3 in amino acids: CATGPYRASYEQYF. In nucleotides, the CDR3 is TGTGCCACCGGTCCCTACAGGGCCTCCTACGAGCAGTACTTC.

This rearrangement joins TRBV13 to TRBJ2-3; the D gene could be TRBD1 or TRBD2 (5 bases each). CDR3 length: 17 residues. Germline loops: CDR1 PRHDT, CDR2 FYEKMQ (reference sequence). Trimming removed 4 bases at V and 4 bases at J, with 21 bases between. The DNA of the CDR3 is TGTGCCAGCAGCTCAAAACGGGGCCCCCTCAGGGCAGATACGCAGTATTTT. Translated, it gives CASSSKRGPLRADTQYF. The variable domain in full, with the rest retrieved from reference TRBV13 and TRBJ2-3, is AAGVIQSPRHLIKEKRETATLKCYPIPRHDTVYWYQQGPGQDPQFLISFYEKMQSDKGSIPDRFSAQQFSDYHSELNMSSLELGDSALYFCASSSKRGPLRADTQYFGPGTRLTVL.

This clonotype was seen ten or more times. V usage is TRBV29-1 and J usage is TRBJ2-3; 10 nucleotides line up with TRBD2. CDR3 size: 15 residues. The V and J ends lost 5 bases and 5 bases, in that order; junction bases with no gene match: 10. CDR1 is SQVTM, CDR2 ANQGSEA, per germline. The CDR3, as DNA: TGCAGCGTTCGTCCTAGCGGGAGAGTGAGAGATACGCAGTATTTT. Protein sequence: CSVRPSGRVRDTQYF.

This clonotype was seen more than once but under ten times. The chain carries TRBV3-1 and TRBJ2-1; 10 bases match TRBD2. J was trimmed by 8 bases and V by 6 bases; bases with no gene match: 7. Germline CDR1 is LGHDT and CDR2 is YNNKEL (reference sequence). The CDR3 contains 14 residues. In DNA, the CDR3 is TGTGCCAGCAGTCCAAGAGCGGGAGGGGATGAGCAGTTCTTC. This codes for CASSPRAGGDEQFF.

The sample holds a few counts of this clonotype. The chain combines TRBV5-5 with TRBJ2-1; TRBD2 agrees at 15 bases. Germline V CDR1 and CDR2: SGHKS, YYEKEE (reference sequence). The CDR3 has 17 residues. V lost 3 bases and J lost 7; bases outside the gene matches: 8. In DNA, the CDR3 is TGTGCCAGCAGCTCCCCGGGACTAGCGGGAGGAGGAAATGAGCAGTTCTTC. Translated, it gives CASSSPGLAGGGNEQFF.